These 23 T cell receptor beta chains originate from one sample sequenced in a study of T cell responses to AZD1222 COVID-19 vaccine. Sequencing used immunoSEQ multiplex PCR; TCRdb keeps in-frame clones, though not all of them. The sample records more than 95,000 clones, about 92% being singletons. The specimen comprised peripheral blood, sampled on day 0 of AZD1222 vaccination. The receptor source for this set is an adult in good health.

The chain joins TRBV7-2 to TRBJ1-1; D remains unclear. V was pared by 1 base and J by 2 bases, with 8 bases between. From germline, CDR1 is SGHTA and CDR2 FQGNSA. This CDR3 spans 14 amino acids. The CDR3 DNA reads as TGTGCCAGCAGCTTAGTTTTCGCAAACACTGAAGCTTTCTTT. It yields the protein CASSLVFANTEAFF.

This clone was counted once. This chain links TRBV27 with TRBJ2-7, with TRBD2 as a possible D gene (6 bases). V was clipped by 2 bases and J by 4 bases, with 9 bases between them. Germline CDR1 and CDR2: MNHEY and SMNVEV (reference sequence). The CDR3 extends over 13 amino acids. The CDR3 loop is CASSLGLAYEQYF. CDR3 DNA sequence: TGTGCCAGCAGTTTAGGCCTAGCGTACGAGCAGTACTTC.

This chain links TRBV4-1 with TRBJ1-1; D call uncertain. V was clipped by 4 bases and J by 3 bases, with 9 bases between them. Germline V gene sequence: CDR1 MGHRA, CDR2 YSYEKL. This CDR3 comprises 13 residues. CDR3 in DNA: TGCGCCAGCAGCCTAAAGGGTTACACTGAAGCTTTCTTT. Residues: CASSLKGYTEAFF.

V is TRBV25-1 and J is TRBJ1-2; TRBD1 matches 8 bases. CDR1 and CDR2 from the germline V gene are MGHDK and SYGVNS. CDR3 length: 14 residues. The J segment lost 4 bases and the V segment lost 6 bases, leaving 7 bases of the junction unmatched. This CDR3 reads CASSRQGSVYGYTF. DNA of the CDR3: TGTGCCAGCAGCCGACAGGGGTCTGTCTATGGCTACACCTTC.

V gene TRBV30 combines with J gene TRBJ1-6; D possibly corresponds to TRBD1 (6 bases). This CDR3 has 13 residues. Per the germline V gene, CDR1 is GTSNPN and CDR2 is SVGIG (reference sequence). V was shortened by 3 bases and J by 3 bases, with 6 bases between the two germline ends. The CDR3 DNA follows: TGTGCCTGGAGGGACAGCTATAATTCACCCCTCCACTTT. Translating it yields CAWRDSYNSPLHF.

The genes are TRBV19 and TRBJ1-1; D ambiguous. V was clipped by 5 bases and J by 0 bases, with 10 bases between them. This CDR3 has 14 residues. CDR1 LNHDA and CDR2 SQIVND come from the germline V gene (reference sequence). The CDR3 sequence: CASSLVFLNTEAFF. CDR3 coding DNA: TGTGCCAGTAGTTTGGTCTTCCTGAACACTGAAGCTTTCTTT.

In its sample, this clone was seen a few times. V and J are TRBV3-1 (or the pseudogene TRBV3-2) and TRBJ1-1; no clear D gene. This CDR3 is 13 amino acids long. The V and J ends lost 3 bases and 1 base respectively, with 6 bases between them. Germline CDR1 reads LGHDT; CDR2 reads YNNKEL (reference sequence). CDR3 loop: CASSQGWNTEAFF. The CDR3 nucleotides are TGTGCCAGCAGCCAGGGGTGGAACACTGAAGCTTTCTTT.

V is TRBV23-1 and J is TRBJ1-5; 9 nucleotides line up with TRBD1. TRBV23-1 is reported as an ORF; its role is uncertain. After removal of 3 bases from V and 3 bases from J, the junction contained 15 bases not matched to a gene. The CDR3 consists of 19 residues. CDR3 bases: TGCGCCAGCAGTCAGCCGGACAGGGGACGTGATAGCCACAATCAGCCCCAGCATTTT. It yields the protein CASSQPDRGRDSHNQPQHF.

V usage is TRBV7-3 and J usage is TRBJ2-6, with 9 positions matching TRBD1. CDR1 and CDR2 (germline): SGHTA, FQGTGA. CDR3 size: 18 residues. V shed 4 bases and J 1 base; nucleotides not matched to a gene: 8. CDR3: CASSSRTGQGSGANVLTF. CDR3 DNA sequence: TGTGCCAGCAGCTCCCGCACAGGACAGGGGTCTGGGGCCAACGTCCTGACTTTC.

This chain joins TRBV20-1 and TRBJ2-1; D call uncertain. CDR1 and CDR2 from the germline V gene are DFQATT and SNEGSKA (reference sequence). The length of the CDR3 is 11 residues. V lost 6 bases and J 5 bases, leaving 8 bases between the germline ends. The CDR3 bases are TGCAGTGCCCCCACAAACAATGAGCAGTTCTTC. This gives the protein CSAPTNNEQFF.

The gene calls are TRBV9 and TRBJ1-1, with 8 bases lining up with TRBD1. The CDR3 runs to 15 residues. Losses at the gene ends were 0 bases for V and 5 bases for J; bases not matched to a gene: 6. In germline, CDR1 is SGDLS, CDR2 YYNGEE. Here the CDR3 DNA reads TGTGCCAGCAGCGTAGTCCAACAGGGGGGAACTGAAGCTTTCTTT. This codes for CASSVVQQGGTEAFF.

The chain is built from TRBV5-1 and TRBJ2-5; tentatively, D is TRBD1 or TRBD2 (5 bases each). Trimming removed 2 bases at V and 5 bases at J, with 16 bases between. Germline CDR1 reads SGHRS; CDR2 reads YFSETQ. This CDR3 has 15 residues. CDR3 sequence reads: CASSLGDVVLETQYF. The CDR3 region has the DNA TGCGCCAGCAGCTTAGGGGACGTCGTTCTCGAGACCCAGTACTTC.

The chain links TRBV7-2 to TRBJ2-5; the D gene is possibly TRBD2 (6 bases). Trimming took off 2 bases at V and 2 bases at J, with 12 bases between the two ends. The germline CDR1 and CDR2 sequences are SGHTA and FQGNSA. CDR3 size: 15 residues. The CDR3, as DNA: TGTGCCAGCAGCTTACAGCGGGCCTCTCAAGAGACCCAGTACTTC. The encoded protein is CASSLQRASQETQYF.

The V call is TRBV2, the J call TRBJ1-5, with D uncertain. CDR1 is SNHLY and CDR2 is FYNNEI in the germline V gene. V lost 6 bases and J 7 bases, leaving 16 bases between the germline ends. The CDR3 extends over 14 amino acids. CDR3 DNA sequence: TGTGCCAGCAGGCTCTATCTATTGCGACAGCCCCAGCATTTT. Protein: CASRLYLLRQPQHF. The variable domain in full, completed from reference TRBV2 and TRBJ1-5, reads EPEVTQTPSHQVTQMGQEVILRCVPISNHLYFYWYRQILGQKVEFLVSFYNNEISEKSEIFDDQFSVERPDGSNFTLKIRSTKLEDSAMYFCASRLYLLRQPQHFGDGTRLSIL.

The rearrangement joins TRBV27 to TRBJ1-4; a weak D match, TRBD1 (5 bases). With 5 bases removed from V and 8 bases from J, the gap between germline ends came to 24 bases. The germline gives CDR1 MNHEY, CDR2 SMNVEV (reference sequence). The CDR3 is 17 amino acids. CDR3 sequence reads: CASSPTHRGGDMEKLFF. CDR3 DNA sequence: TGTGCCAGCAGTCCCACCCATCGGGGGGGTGATATGGAAAAACTGTTTTTT.

This chain joins TRBV6-5 and TRBJ2-2, with D possibly matching TRBD2 (5 bases). Germline values: CDR1 MNHEY, CDR2 SVGAGI. The CDR3 runs 15 residues. V was clipped by 2 bases and J by 2 bases, with 9 bases between them. The CDR3, as DNA: TGTGCCAGCAGTTACGTGCTAGCTAACACCGGGGAGCTGTTTTTT. Encoded protein: CASSYVLANTGELFF.

The gene calls are TRBV5-1 and TRBJ2-7; D is unresolved. CDR1 SGHRS and CDR2 YFSETQ come from the germline V gene. The CDR3 extends over 17 amino acids. The V end was cut by 1 base, the J end by 1 base, with 18 bases between. CDR3 DNA sequence: TGCGCCAGCAGCTTGCCCCCTGTAGGGTTAGTGTCCTACGAGCAGTACTTC. It is translated as CASSLPPVGLVSYEQYF.

The chain links TRBV7-3 to TRBJ1-1; D is unresolved. Germline CDR1 reads SGHTA; CDR2 reads FQGTGA. The ends were cut back, 3 bases at V and 5 bases at J, with 7 bases in the middle. The CDR3 is made up of 12 amino acids. CDR3 nucleotides: TGTGCCAGCAGCTTCGGGATTACTGAAGCTTTCTTT. Its protein product is CASSFGITEAFF.

V is TRBV29-1 and J is TRBJ2-6, with D uncertain. Looked up from germline, CDR1 is SQVTM and CDR2 is ANQGSEA. V lost 4 bases and J 3 bases, leaving 7 bases between the germline ends. The CDR3 totals 13 residues. CDR3 sequence reads: CSVAVGGANVLTF. The DNA for the CDR3 is TGCAGCGTTGCGGTTGGTGGGGCCAACGTCCTGACTTTC. Complete variable domain (other parts from reference TRBV29-1 and TRBJ2-6): SAVISQKPSRDICQRGTSLTIQCQVDSQVTMMFWYRQQPGQSLTLIATANQGSEATYESGFVIDKFPISRPNLTFSTLTVSNMSPEDSSIYLCSVAVGGANVLTFGAGSRLTVL.

This clone was found once. The V and J genes are TRBV20-1 and TRBJ2-7, with 9 bases aligning to TRBD1. Germline lookup yields CDR1 DFQATT and CDR2 SNEGSKA (reference sequence). The J segment lost 3 bases and the V segment lost 6 bases, leaving 0 bases of the junction unmatched. The CDR3 is 11 amino acids. The CDR3 coding sequence is TGCAGTGCGACAGGGGGCTACGAGCAGTACTTC. This translates into CSATGGYEQYF.

The CDR3 region has the DNA TGTGCCAGCAGCGTCAGACTAGCGGGGAACACAGATACGCAGTATTTT. Translated, it gives CASSVRLAGNTDTQYF. The J gene is TRBJ2-3, the V gene TRBV7-2; 11 positions agree with TRBD2. The CDR3 length is 16 residues. From germline, CDR1 is SGHTA and CDR2 FQGNSA. The junction had 6 bases not matched to a gene; V was cut back by 5 bases and J by 2 bases.

CDR3 bases: TGTGCCAGCAGTTTAACGGGGCTAGATGGCTACACCTTC. Its protein product is CASSLTGLDGYTF. The chain carries TRBV27 and TRBJ1-2; tentative D call: TRBD1 (5 bases). Per the germline V gene, CDR1 is MNHEY and CDR2 is SMNVEV (reference sequence). Deletions cut 2 bases from V and 6 bases from J, with 10 bases between. The CDR3 is 13 amino acids.

This sequence joins TRBV4-2 and TRBJ2-1; 11 nucleotides line up with TRBD2. Trimming took 4 bases from V and 3 from J; bases not matched to a gene: 5. CDR1 LGHNA and CDR2 YNFKEQ come from the germline V gene. The CDR3 runs to 16 residues. The CDR3 sequence is CASSRETSGNYNEQFF. The CDR3 DNA reads as TGTGCCAGCAGCCGCGAGACTAGCGGGAACTACAATGAGCAGTTCTTC.